This T cell receptor beta chain comes out of a study of regulatory T cells in long-lasting Graves disease. General study points: Persistent Graves' patients showed less TCR diversity than newly diagnosed ones.

Libraries of TCR beta came from iRepertoire HTBI primers plus Arm-PCR of CDR3 regions. In the original analysis: Samples jointly harbored 60 to 65 TRBV and over 11 TRBJ segments. Each CDR3 protein gets one entry after TCRdb re-called the multiplex PCR reads with MiXCR. The V and J calls shown here were made by TCRdb, not taken from the authors' results. The data show approximately 270,000 distinct CDR3 sequences, approximately 18% seen once. CDR3 size: 15 residues. V shed 6 bases and J shed 0 bases, with 12 bases lying between them. Germline CDR1 is MDHEN and CDR2 is SYDVKM. Time point indicated: newly diagnosed GD, antithyroid drugs for less than 3 months. Researchers made the TCR library from RNA that was extracted from PBMCs. Details on this clonotype: The antigen is unknown.

The sample was also reused in another study, on T cells in Graves' hyperthyroidism and ophthalmopathy. According to that study: The authors deemed Graves' hyperthyroidism stable absent ophthalmopathy progression within 18 months. TCR CDR3 regions were first amplified by RT-PCR with HTBI primers.

The TCR sequence derives from a woman aged 30 to 39 with Graves disease. Here the sequenced sample was peripheral blood mononuclear cells (PBMCs), taken at new diagnosis, from a patient treated with antithyroid drugs. V gene TRBV28 combines with J gene TRBJ1-3; D call uncertain. This CDR3 reads CASRKGRASGNTIYF. Written as DNA, the CDR3 is TGTGCCAGCAGGAAAGGACGGGCCTCTGGAAACACCATATATTTT.